The sequence of this T cell receptor (beta chain) was determined in a study of T-cell reconstitution after alpha-beta-depleted transplantation in children. Findings of the study overall: There were some patients whose high TCRbeta diversity at day 60 came from surviving recipient T cells and thymic progenitors. At around two months after transplant, the alpha-beta T cells were reportedly derived from several hundred expanded clones that came from non-depleted graft cells. T-cell numbers and diversity, one year after transplant, stemmed largely from T cells that were newly produced.

As it was prepared, the TCRbeta library received unique molecular identifiers. Via MiXCR, TCRdb re-called the PCR reads, giving one row per CDR3 protein. The table includes about 150,000 distinct CDR3 sequences, roughly 9% detected once. In this sample, this clonotype turned up a few times. Its target is not known. The TCR comes from a female patient between 2 and 15 years old who had a stem cell transplant for congenital amegakaryocytic thrombocytopenia, so the T cells may come from the graft donor. This sample comprised PBMCs, mostly from graft donor cells, obtained 180 days after TCRalphabeta/CD19-depleted stem cell transplant.

CDR3 sequence: CASSDGRSSYNEQFF. In nucleotides, the CDR3 is TGTGCCAGCAGTGATGGGAGGAGCTCCTACAATGAGCAGTTCTTC. This rearrangement joins TRBV6-1 to TRBJ2-1; D possibly corresponds to TRBD2 (6 bases). Germline CDR1 MNHNS, CDR2 SASEGT. The CDR3 contains 15 residues. Trimming stripped 3 bases from V and 0 bases from J, with 9 bases between.